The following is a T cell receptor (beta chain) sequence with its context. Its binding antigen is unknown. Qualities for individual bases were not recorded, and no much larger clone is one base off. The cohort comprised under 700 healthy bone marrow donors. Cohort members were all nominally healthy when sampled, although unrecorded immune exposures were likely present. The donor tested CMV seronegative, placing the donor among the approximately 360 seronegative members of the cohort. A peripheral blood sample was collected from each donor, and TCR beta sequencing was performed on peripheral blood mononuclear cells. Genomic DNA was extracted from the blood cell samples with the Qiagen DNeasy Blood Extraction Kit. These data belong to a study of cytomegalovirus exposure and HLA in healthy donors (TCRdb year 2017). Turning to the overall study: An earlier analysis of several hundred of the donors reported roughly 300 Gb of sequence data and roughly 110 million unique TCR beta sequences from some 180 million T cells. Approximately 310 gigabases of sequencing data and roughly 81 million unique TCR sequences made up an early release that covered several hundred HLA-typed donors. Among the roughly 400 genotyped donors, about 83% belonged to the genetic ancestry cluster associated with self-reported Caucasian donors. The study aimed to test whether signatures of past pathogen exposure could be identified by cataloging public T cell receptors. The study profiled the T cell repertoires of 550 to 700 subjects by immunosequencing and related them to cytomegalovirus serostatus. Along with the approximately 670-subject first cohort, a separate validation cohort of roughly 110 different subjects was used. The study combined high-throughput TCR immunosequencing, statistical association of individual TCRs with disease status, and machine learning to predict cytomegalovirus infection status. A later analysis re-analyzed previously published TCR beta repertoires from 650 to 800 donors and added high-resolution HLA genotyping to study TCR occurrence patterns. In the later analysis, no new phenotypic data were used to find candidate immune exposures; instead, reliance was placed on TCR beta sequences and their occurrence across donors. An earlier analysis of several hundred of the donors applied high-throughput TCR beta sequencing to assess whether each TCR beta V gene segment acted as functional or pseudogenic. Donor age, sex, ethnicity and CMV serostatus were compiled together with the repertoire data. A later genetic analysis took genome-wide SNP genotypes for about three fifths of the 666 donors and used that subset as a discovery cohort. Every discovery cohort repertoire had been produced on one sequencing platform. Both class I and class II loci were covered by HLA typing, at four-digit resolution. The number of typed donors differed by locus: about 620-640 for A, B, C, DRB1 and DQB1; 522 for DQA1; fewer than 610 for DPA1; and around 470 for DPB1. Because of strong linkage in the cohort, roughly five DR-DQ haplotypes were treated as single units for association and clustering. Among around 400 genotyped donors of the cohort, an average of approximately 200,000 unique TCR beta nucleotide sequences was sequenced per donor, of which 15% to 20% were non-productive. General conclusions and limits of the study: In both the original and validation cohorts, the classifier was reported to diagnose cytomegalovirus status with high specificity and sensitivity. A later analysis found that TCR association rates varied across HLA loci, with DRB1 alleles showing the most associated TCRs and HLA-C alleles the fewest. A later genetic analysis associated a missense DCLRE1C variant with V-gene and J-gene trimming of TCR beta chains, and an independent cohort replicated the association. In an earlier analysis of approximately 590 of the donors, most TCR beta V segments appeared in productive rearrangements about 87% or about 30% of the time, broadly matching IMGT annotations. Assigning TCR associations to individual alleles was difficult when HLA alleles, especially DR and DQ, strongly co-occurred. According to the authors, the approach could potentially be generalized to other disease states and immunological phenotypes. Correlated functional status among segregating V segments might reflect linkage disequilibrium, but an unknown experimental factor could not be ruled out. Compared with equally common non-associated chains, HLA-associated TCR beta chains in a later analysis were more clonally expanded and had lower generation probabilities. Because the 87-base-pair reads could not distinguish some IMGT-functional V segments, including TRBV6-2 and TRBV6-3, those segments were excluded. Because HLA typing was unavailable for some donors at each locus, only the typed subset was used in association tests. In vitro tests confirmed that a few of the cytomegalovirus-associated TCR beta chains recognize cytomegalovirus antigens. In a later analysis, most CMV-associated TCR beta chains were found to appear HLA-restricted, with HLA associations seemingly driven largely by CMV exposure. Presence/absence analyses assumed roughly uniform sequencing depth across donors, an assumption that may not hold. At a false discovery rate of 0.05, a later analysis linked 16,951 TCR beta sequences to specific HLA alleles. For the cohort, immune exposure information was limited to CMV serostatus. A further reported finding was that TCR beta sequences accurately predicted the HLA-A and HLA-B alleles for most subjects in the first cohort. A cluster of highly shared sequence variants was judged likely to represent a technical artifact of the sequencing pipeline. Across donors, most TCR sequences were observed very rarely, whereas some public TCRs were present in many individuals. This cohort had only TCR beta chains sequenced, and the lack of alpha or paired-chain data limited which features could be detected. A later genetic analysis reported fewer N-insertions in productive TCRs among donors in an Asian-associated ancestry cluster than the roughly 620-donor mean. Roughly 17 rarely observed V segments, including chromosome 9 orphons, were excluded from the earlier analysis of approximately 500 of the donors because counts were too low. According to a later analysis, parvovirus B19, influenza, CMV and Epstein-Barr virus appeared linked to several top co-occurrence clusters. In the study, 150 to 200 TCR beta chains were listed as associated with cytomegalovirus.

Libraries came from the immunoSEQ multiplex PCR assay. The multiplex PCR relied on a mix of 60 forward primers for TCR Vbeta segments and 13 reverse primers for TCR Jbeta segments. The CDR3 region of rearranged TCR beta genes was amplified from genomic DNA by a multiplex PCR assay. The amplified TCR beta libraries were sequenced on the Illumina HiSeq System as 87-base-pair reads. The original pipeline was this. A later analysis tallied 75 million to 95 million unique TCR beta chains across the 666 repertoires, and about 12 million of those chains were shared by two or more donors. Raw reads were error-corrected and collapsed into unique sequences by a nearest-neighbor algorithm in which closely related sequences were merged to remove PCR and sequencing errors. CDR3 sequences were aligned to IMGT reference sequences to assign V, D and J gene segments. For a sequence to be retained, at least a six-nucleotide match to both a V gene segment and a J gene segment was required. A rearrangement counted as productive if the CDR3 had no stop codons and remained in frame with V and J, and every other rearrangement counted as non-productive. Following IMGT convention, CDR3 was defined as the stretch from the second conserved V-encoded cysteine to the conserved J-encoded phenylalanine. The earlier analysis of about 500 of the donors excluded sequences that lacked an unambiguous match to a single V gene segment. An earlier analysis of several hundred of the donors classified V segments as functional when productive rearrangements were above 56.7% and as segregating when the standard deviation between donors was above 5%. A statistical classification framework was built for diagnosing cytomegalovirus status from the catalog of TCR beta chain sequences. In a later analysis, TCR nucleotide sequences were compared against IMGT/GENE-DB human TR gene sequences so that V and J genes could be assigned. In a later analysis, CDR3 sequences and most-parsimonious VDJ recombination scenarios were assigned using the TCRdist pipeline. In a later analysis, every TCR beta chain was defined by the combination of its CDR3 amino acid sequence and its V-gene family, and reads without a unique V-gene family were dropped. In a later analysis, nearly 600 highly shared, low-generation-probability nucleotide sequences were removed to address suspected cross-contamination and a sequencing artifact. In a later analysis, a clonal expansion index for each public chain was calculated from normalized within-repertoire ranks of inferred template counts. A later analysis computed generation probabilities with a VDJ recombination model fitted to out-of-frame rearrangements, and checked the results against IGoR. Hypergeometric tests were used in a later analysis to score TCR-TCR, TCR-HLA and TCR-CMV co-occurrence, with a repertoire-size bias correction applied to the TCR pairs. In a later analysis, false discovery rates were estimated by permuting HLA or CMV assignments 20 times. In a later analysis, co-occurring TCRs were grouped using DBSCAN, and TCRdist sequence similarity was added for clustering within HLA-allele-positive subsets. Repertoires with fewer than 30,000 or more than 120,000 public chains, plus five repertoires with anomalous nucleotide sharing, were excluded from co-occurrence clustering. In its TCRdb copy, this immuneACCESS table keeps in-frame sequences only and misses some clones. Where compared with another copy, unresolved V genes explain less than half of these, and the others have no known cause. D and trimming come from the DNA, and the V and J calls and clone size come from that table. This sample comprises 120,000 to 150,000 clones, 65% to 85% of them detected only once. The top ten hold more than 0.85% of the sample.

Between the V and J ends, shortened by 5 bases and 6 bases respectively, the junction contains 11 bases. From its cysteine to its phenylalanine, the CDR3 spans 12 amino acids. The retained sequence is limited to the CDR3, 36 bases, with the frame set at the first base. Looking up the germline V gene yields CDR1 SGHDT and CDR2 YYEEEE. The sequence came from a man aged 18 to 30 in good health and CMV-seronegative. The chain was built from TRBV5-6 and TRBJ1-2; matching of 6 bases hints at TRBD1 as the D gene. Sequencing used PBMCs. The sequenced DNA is TGTGCCAGCAGGAAGGGGGGGAATGGCTACACCTTC. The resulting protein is CASRKGGNGYTF.